The rows below give T cell receptor beta chains drawn from one sample of a study of PD-1 and CTLA-4 blockade in melanoma. The assay was immunoSEQ multiplex PCR, and TCRdb's table has in-frame clones only and misses some. The sample has roughly 21,000 clones, about nine tenths seen once. The input for sequencing was CD8+ T cells from peripheral blood, taken before anti-PD-1 treatment. These receptors were collected from a human donor with melanoma. Both conserved end residues are part of each CDR3. The D gene is left open where the match is weak. Only some rows state a clone size, as once, few, many or a class for expanded clones.

j_gene	d_gene	abundance	v_gene	CDR3nt	CDR3aa
TRBJ1-4	-	-	TRBV6-6	TGTGCCAGCAGTTACTTGGAGGGAACTAATGAAAAACTGTTTTTT	CASSYLEGTNEKLFF
TRBJ1-2	-	once	TRBV6-5	TGTGCCAGCAGTTATGGGGGGCCCTATGGCTACACCTTC	CASSYGGPYGYTF
TRBJ2-1	TRBD1	-	TRBV9	TGTGCCAGCAGCGAGGGGACAGTTTACAATGAGCAGTTCTTC	CASSEGTVYNEQFF
TRBJ2-1	TRBD2	-	TRBV18	TGTGCCAGCTCACGCACGGGACTAGCGGGGGTCAGCTCCTACAATGAGCAGTTCTTC	CASSRTGLAGVSSYNEQFF
TRBJ2-7	TRBD1	once	TRBV7-8	TGTGCCACCCAGGGGGAAGACTACGAGCAGTACTTC	CATQGEDYEQYF
TRBJ1-1	-	-	TRBV28	TGTGCCAGCAGTTTAAGTGACAGCACTGAAGCTTTCTTT	CASSLSDSTEAFF
TRBJ2-2	-	-	TRBV28	TGTGCCAGCAGCCCGCCAAGGATAAACACCGGGGAGCTGTTTTTT	CASSPPRINTGELFF
TRBJ1-5	-	-	TRBV28	TGTGCCAGCAATGCCGACAGTAGCAATCAGCCCCAGCATTTT	CASNADSSNQPQHF
TRBJ2-7	TRBD1	-	TRBV4-1	TGCGCCAGCAGCCACCTAGAGACAGGGGGTTACGAGCAGTACTTC	CASSHLETGGYEQYF
TRBJ1-1	-	-	TRBV11-2	TGTGCCAGCACGCCTATGGCCTCGACTATCCAGGAAGCTTTCTTT	CASTPMASTIQEAFF
TRBJ2-5	TRBD1	-	TRBV28	TGTGCCAGCAGTAACGGACAGGGAGTGGAAGAGACCCAGTACTTC	CASSNGQGVEETQYF
TRBJ1-2	-	once	TRBV3-1/TRBV3-2	TGTGCCAGCAGCCAAAGAGGTGAAATTAACTATGGCTACACCTTC	CASSQRGEINYGYTF
TRBJ2-5	-	-	TRBV27	TGTGCCAGCAGTCGTTACCGGGACGGAGGGGAGACCCAGTACTTC	CASSRYRDGGETQYF
TRBJ2-1	-	-	TRBV14	TGTGCCAGCAGCCATTTTGGCAGATCCTACAATGAGCAGTTCTTC	CASSHFGRSYNEQFF
TRBJ1-4	-	-	TRBV2	TGTGCCAGCAGTGAAGCGGTGACTAATGAAAAACTGTTTTTT	CASSEAVTNEKLFF
TRBJ2-7	TRBD1	once	TRBV28	TGTGCCAGCAGCACACTCCCGGGACAGGGGGCCTACGAGCAGTACTTC	CASSTLPGQGAYEQYF
TRBJ2-7	TRBD1	-	TRBV7-9	TGTGCCAGCAGCGGCGAGGGACAGGGGGCCGAGCAGTACTTC	CASSGEGQGAEQYF
TRBJ1-5	-	-	TRBV28	TGTGCCAGCAGTTTGGGGTGGGAAGGGACCAATCAGCCCCAGCATTTT	CASSLGWEGTNQPQHF
TRBJ2-7	TRBD1	-	TRBV2	TGTGCCAGCAGTGAAGGGGGGACAGAAGCCTACGAGCAGTACTTC	CASSEGGTEAYEQYF
TRBJ1-1	-	once	TRBV28	TGTGCCAGCATTCCTGGTACGGGGGCTGAAGCTTTCTTT	CASIPGTGAEAFF
TRBJ2-5	TRBD2	-	TRBV28	TGTGCCAGCAGTTCTACCCACAGCGGGGTCGAGACCCAGTACTTC	CASSSTHSGVETQYF
TRBJ1-1	-	-	TRBV6-1	TGTGCCAGCAGTGAAGATGCCCTGAACACTGAAGCTTTCTTT	CASSEDALNTEAFF
TRBJ1-2	TRBD1	few	TRBV29-1	TGCAGCGTTGAGGGGACAGGGACCAGCTACACCTTC	CSVEGTGTSYTF
TRBJ2-7	-	once	TRBV4-3	TGCGCCAGCAGCCAAGGCACAGGGTCTAGGAACTACGAGCAGTACTTC	CASSQGTGSRNYEQYF
TRBJ1-5	TRBD1	-	TRBV5-6	TGTGCCAGCAGCGGCTTCGGACAGGGCGATCAGCCCCAGCATTTT	CASSGFGQGDQPQHF
TRBJ2-3	TRBD2	-	TRBV5-1	TGCGCCAGCAGCTTGGAAGGCGGGGGGGCAACAGATACGCAGTATTTT	CASSLEGGGATDTQYF
TRBJ1-1	-	-	TRBV4-3	TGCGCCAGCAGCCAAGAAGTTCTAACGGATGCTGAAGCTTTCTTT	CASSQEVLTDAEAFF
TRBJ2-5	TRBD2	-	TRBV11-2	TGTGCCAGCAGCCCCGGACTAGCGGGGGGGTGGGAGACCCAGTACTTC	CASSPGLAGGWETQYF
TRBJ1-5	-	-	TRBV7-9	TGTGCCAGCAGCTTAGCGGGGTATCAGCCCCAGCATTTT	CASSLAGYQPQHF
TRBJ1-4	TRBD1	-	TRBV29-1	TGCAGCGTTGAGGCTGAGGCCGGGACAGCCTTGTTTTTT	CSVEAEAGTALFF
TRBJ2-1	-	-	TRBV27	TGTGCCAGCAGTTTAGATGGCACAAACTCCTACAATGAGCAGTTCTTC	CASSLDGTNSYNEQFF
TRBJ1-6	-	-	TRBV9	TGTGCCAGCAGCGCAGGGACTACTGGTTCACCCCTCCACTTT	CASSAGTTGSPLHF
TRBJ1-2	-	-	TRBV6-1	TGTGCCAGCAGTGAACTAGGCGCAGGGGACTATGGCTACACCTTC	CASSELGAGDYGYTF
TRBJ1-2	-	few	TRBV7-8	TGTGCCAGCAGCTTAGCGAGGGCCCCCAGGAGGGGCTATGGCTACACCTTC	CASSLARAPRRGYGYTF
TRBJ1-1	-	-	TRBV14	TGTGCCAGCAGCCAAGGAATTATGGGGCTACATGAAGCTTTCTTT	CASSQGIMGLHEAFF
TRBJ2-5	-	-	TRBV27	TGTGCCAGCAGTTTAGGGTCTCAAGAGACCCAGTACTTC	CASSLGSQETQYF
TRBJ1-5	-	-	TRBV28	TGTGCCAGCAGTCCAGGGGTTTCCAATCAGCCCCAGCATTTT	CASSPGVSNQPQHF
TRBJ1-2	-	-	TRBV9	TGTGCCAGCAGCGTAGCTTCCGGTTTTGATGGCTACACCTTC	CASSVASGFDGYTF
TRBJ1-6	TRBD1	few	TRBV7-7	TGTGCCAGCAGCTTAATTTGGACAGGGTATAATTCACCCCTCCACTTT	CASSLIWTGYNSPLHF
TRBJ2-3	TRBD2	-	TRBV9	TGTGCCAGCAGTACGGGGGGTTGGGATACGCAGTATTTT	CASSTGGWDTQYF
TRBJ2-1	-	-	TRBV5-4	TGTGCCAGCAGCTTGATCGGGTTCTCCTACAATGAGCAGTTCTTC	CASSLIGFSYNEQFF